Listed here is a single T cell receptor (beta chain). Its antigen is currently unknown. Germline CDR1 and CDR2: PRHDT and FYEKMQ (reference sequence). V lost 5 bases and J lost 4, with 14 bases in between. This CDR3 comprises 14 residues. These data originate in a study of T cell responses to AZD1222 COVID-19 vaccine. The table came from immunoSEQ multiplex PCR; TCRdb's copy has only in-frame clones and leaves some out. The table has under 150,000 clones, just over 90% seen once. General study results and limits: Among those given AZD1222, only six were seropositive at baseline.

Sequences were derived from peripheral blood, sampled on day 0 of AZD1222 vaccination. The sequence was collected from an adult in good health. The chain joins TRBV13 to TRBJ1-1; D remains unclear. The CDR3 DNA is TGTGCCAGCAGCCCCCTAACTCGAGGCACTGAAGCTTTCTTT. Translating gives CASSPLTRGTEAFF. Full variable domain (outside the CDR3, taken from reference TRBV13 and TRBJ1-1): AAGVIQSPRHLIKEKRETATLKCYPIPRHDTVYWYQQGPGQDPQFLISFYEKMQSDKGSIPDRFSAQQFSDYHSELNMSSLELGDSALYFCASSPLTRGTEAFFGQGTRLTVV.